This T cell receptor (beta chain) was recovered during a study of blood T cell repertoires in COVID-19. Assay used: immunoSEQ multiplex PCR; TCRdb lists only in-frame clones, some missing. Of about 26,000 clones in the sample, more than 75% were seen once. Deletions cut 1 base from V and 5 bases from J, with 12 bases between. The CDR3 consists of 14 residues. In germline, CDR1 is SGHVS, CDR2 FNYEAQ. V gene TRBV7-6 combines with J gene TRBJ2-7; possibly TRBD2 for D (5 bases). The source material was peripheral blood. This clonotype was obtained from a human donor in a cohort sampled during active COVID-19. The donor label of this sample is uncertain. CDR3 in DNA: TGTGCCAGCAGCTTAGAATTTTCCGGGAACGAGCAGTACTTC. This encodes CASSLEFSGNEQYF.